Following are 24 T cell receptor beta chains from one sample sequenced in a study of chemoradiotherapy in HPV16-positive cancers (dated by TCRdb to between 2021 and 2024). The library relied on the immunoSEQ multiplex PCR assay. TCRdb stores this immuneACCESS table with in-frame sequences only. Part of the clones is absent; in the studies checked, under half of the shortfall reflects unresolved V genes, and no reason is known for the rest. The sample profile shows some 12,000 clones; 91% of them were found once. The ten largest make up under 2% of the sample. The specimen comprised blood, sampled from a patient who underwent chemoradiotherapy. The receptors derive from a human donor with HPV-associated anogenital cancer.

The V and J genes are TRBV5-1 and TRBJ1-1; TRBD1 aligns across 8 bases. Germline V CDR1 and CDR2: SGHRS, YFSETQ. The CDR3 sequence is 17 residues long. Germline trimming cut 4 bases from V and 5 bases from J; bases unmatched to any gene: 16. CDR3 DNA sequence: TGCGCCAGCAGCCCCGGGACAGGTCTGACCGGGCGAACTGAAGCTTTCTTT. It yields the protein CASSPGTGLTGRTEAFF.

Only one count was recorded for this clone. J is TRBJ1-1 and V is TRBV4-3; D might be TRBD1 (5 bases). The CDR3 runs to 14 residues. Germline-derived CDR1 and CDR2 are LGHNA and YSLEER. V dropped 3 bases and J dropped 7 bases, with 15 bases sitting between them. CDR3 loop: CASSQIYKGLEAFF. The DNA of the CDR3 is TGCGCCAGCAGCCAGATTTATAAGGGACTTGAAGCTTTCTTT.

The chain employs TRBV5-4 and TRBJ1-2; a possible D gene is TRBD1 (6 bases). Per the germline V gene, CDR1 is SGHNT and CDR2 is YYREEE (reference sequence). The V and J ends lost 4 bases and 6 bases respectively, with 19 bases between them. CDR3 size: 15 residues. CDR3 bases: TGTGCCAGCAGCCCCCGACTCGAGGGGGTTGATGGCTACACCTTC. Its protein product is CASSPRLEGVDGYTF.

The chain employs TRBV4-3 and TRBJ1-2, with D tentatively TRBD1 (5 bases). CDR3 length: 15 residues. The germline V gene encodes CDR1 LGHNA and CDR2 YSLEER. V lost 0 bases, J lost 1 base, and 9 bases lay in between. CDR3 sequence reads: CASSQEQGFNYGYTF. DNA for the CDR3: TGCGCCAGCAGCCAAGAGCAGGGATTTAACTATGGCTACACCTTC.

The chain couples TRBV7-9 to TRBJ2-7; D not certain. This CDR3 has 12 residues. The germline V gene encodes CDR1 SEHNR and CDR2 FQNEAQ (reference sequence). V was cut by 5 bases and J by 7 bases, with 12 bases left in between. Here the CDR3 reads CASSPALGEQYF. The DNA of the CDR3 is TGTGCCAGCAGCCCGGCCCTCGGGGAGCAGTACTTC.

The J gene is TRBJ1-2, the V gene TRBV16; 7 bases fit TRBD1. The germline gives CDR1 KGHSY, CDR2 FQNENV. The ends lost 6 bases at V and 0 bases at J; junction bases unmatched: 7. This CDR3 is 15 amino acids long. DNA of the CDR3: TGTGCCAGCAGACTGGGACAGCCAGCTAACTATGGCTACACCTTC. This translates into CASRLGQPANYGYTF.

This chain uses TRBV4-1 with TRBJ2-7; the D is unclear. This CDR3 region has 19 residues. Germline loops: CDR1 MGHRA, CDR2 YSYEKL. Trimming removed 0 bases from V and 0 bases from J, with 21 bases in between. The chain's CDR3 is CASSQEPYLRRGSSYEQYF. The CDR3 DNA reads TGCGCCAGCAGCCAAGAGCCGTACTTGAGGAGAGGAAGCTCCTACGAGCAGTACTTC.

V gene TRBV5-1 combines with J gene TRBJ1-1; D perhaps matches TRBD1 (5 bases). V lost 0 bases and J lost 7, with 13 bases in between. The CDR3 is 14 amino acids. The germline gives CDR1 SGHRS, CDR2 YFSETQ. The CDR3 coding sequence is TGCGCCAGCAGCTTGGCCTGGGGGGACGTTGAAGCTTTCTTT. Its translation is CASSLAWGDVEAFF. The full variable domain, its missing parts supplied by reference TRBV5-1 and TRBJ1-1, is KAGVTQTPRYLIKTRGQQVTLSCSPISGHRSVSWYQQTPGQGLQFLFEYFSETQRNKGNFPGRFSGRQFSNSRSEMNVSTLELGDSALYLCASSLAWGDVEAFFGQGTRLTVV.

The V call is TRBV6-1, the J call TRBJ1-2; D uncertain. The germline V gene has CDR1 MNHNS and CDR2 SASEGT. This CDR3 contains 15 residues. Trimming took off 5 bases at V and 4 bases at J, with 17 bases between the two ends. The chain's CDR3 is CASSLDGGSVYGYTF. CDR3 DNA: TGTGCCAGCAGTCTCGATGGAGGGAGCGTCTATGGCTACACCTTC.

The CDR3 nucleotides are TGTGCCAGCAGCTTCCAGGGGGGAGATACGCAGTATTTT. It is translated as CASSFQGGDTQYF. This chain connects TRBV7-2 to TRBJ2-3, with D maybe TRBD1 (7 bases). The CDR3 has 13 residues. Between the trimmed V and J ends, which lost 3 bases and 5 bases, there was a span of 9 bases. Per germline, CDR1 SGHTA and CDR2 FQGNSA.

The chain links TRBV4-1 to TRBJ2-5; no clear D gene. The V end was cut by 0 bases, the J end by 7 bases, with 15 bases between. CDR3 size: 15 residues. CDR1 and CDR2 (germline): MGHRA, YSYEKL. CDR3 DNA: TGCGCCAGCAGCCAAGAGACCACCACCTTGGGGACCCAGTACTTC. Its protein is CASSQETTTLGTQYF.

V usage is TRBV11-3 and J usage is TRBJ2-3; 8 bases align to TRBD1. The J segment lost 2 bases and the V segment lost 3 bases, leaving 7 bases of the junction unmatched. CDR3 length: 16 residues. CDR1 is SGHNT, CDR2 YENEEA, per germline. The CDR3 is CASSFEDRAPTDTQYF. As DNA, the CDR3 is TGTGCCAGCAGCTTTGAGGACAGGGCCCCCACAGATACGCAGTATTTT.

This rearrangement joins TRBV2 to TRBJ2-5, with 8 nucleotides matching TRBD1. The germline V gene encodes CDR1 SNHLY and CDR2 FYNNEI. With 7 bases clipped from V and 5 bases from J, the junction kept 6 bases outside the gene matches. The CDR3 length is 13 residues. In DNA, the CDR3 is TGTGCCAGCAAAGGACAGGGCTTGGAGACCCAGTACTTC. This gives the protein CASKGQGLETQYF.

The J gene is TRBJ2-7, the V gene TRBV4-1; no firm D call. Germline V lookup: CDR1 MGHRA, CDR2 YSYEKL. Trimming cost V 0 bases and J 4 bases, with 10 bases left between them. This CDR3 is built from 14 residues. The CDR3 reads CASSQEPRGYEQYF. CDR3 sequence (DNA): TGCGCCAGCAGCCAAGAGCCCCGTGGATACGAGCAGTACTTC.

This CDR3 reads CASSFGGGPRKQFF. The CDR3 region has the DNA TGTGCCAGCAGCTTTGGGGGGGGCCCTCGAAAGCAGTTCTTC. J is TRBJ2-1 and V is TRBV11-2; D perhaps matches TRBD2 (7 bases). The CDR3 length is 14 residues. Trimming removed 3 bases from V and 11 bases from J, with 17 bases in between. Germline CDR1 and CDR2: SGHAT and FQNNGV.

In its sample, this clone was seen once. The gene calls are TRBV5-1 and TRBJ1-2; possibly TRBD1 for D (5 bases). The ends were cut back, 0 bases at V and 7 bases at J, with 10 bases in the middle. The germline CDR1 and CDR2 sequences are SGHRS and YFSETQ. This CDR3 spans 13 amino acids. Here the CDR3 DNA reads TGCGCCAGCAGCTTGGAGCAGGGATTTGGCTACACCTTC. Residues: CASSLEQGFGYTF.

CDR3 nucleotides: TGTGCCAGCAGCTTGGTAGACACTGAAGCTTTCTTT. Amino acids: CASSLVDTEAFF. The chain uses TRBV5-4 and TRBJ1-1, with D unresolved. Looked up from germline, CDR1 is SGHNT and CDR2 is YYREEE (reference sequence). V shed 0 bases and J shed 3 bases, with 3 bases lying between them. This CDR3 spans 12 amino acids.

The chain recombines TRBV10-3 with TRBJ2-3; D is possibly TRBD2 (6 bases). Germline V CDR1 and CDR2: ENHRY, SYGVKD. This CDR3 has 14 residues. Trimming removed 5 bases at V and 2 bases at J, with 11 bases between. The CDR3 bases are TGTGCCATCAGTCGTGGGGGGTACACAGATACGCAGTATTTT. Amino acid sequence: CAISRGGYTDTQYF.

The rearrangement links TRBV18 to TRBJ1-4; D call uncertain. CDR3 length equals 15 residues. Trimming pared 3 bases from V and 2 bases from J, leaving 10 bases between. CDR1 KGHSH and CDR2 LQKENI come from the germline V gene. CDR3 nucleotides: TGTGCCAGCTCACCTCAGAGCGGGACTAATGAAAAACTGTTTTTT. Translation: CASSPQSGTNEKLFF. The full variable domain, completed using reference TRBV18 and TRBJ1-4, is NAGVMQNPRHLVRRRGQEARLRCSPMKGHSHVYWYRQLPEEGLKFMVYLQKENIIDESGMPKERFSAEFPKEGPSILRIQQVVRGDSAAYFCASSPQSGTNEKLFFGSGTQLSVL.

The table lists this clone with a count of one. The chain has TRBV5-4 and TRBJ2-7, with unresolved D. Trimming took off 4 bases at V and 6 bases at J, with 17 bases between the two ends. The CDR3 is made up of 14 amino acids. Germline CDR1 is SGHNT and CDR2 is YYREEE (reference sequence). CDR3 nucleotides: TGTGCCAGCAGCAGGGCATCTCGGATCGGCGAGCAGTACTTC. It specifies CASSRASRIGEQYF.

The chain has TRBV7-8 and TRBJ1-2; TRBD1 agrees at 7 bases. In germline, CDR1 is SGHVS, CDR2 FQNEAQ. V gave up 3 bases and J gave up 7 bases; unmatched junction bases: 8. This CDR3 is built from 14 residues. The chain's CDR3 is CASSFGDRVGGYTF. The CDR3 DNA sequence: TGTGCCAGCAGCTTTGGAGACAGGGTTGGTGGCTACACCTTC.

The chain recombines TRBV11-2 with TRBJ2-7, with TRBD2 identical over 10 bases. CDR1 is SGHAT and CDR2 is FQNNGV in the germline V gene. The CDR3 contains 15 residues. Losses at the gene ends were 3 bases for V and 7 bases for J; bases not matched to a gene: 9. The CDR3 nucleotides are TGTGCCAGCAGCTTTTCAGCGGGGGGGCCTGGGGAGCAGTACTTC. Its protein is CASSFSAGGPGEQYF.

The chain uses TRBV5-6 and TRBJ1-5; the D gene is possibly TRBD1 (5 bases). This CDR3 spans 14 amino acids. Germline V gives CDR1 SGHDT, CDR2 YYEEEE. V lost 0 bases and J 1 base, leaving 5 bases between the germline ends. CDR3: CASSLAGSNQPQHF. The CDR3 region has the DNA TGTGCCAGCAGCTTGGCAGGGAGCAATCAGCCCCAGCATTTT.

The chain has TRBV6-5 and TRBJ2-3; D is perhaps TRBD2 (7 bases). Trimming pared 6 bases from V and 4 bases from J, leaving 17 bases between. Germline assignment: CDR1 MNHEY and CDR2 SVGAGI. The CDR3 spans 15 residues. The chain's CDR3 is CASRTYREGADTQYF. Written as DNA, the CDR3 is TGTGCCAGCAGAACTTACAGGGAGGGGGCAGATACGCAGTATTTT.